The 26 T cell receptor beta chains below were found in one sample sequenced in a study of OX40 agonist ivuxolimab in advanced cancers. The method was immunoSEQ multiplex PCR; TCRdb's version includes in-frame clones alone and lacks a portion of them. The sample includes some 19,000 clones, around 79% of them seen just once. Sequencing used CD4+ or CD8+ T cells sorted from blood, obtained in a trial of the OX40 agonist ivuxolimab. The source is an adult with an advanced solid tumor such as melanoma, head and neck, liver or kidney cancer.

The chain links TRBV7-9 to TRBJ2-7, with D unresolved. The length of the CDR3 is 12 residues. The V and J ends lost 5 bases and 4 bases respectively, with 9 bases between them. Germline CDR1 reads SEHNR; CDR2 reads FQNEAQ (reference sequence). The CDR3 loop is CASSPTTYEQYF. The CDR3 DNA follows: TGTGCCAGCAGCCCAACCACTTACGAGCAGTACTTC. Together with reference TRBV7-9 and TRBJ2-7, the CDR3 gives the full variable domain: DTGVSQNPRHKITKRGQNVTFRCDPISEHNRLYWYRQTLGQGPEFLTYFQNEAQLEKSRLLSDRFSAERPKGSFSTLEIQRTEQGDSAMYLCASSPTTYEQYFGPGTRLTVT.

This clone is medium-sized. The gene calls are TRBV7-3 and TRBJ2-1; unclear D gene. Germline V gives CDR1 SGHTA, CDR2 FQGTGA. CDR3 length equals 12 residues. V was trimmed by 5 bases and J by 6 bases, leaving 8 bases between them. CDR3 in DNA: TGTGCCAGCAGCCGCCCAGGCAATGAGCAGTTCTTC. Residues: CASSRPGNEQFF.

J is TRBJ2-2 and V is TRBV5-1; TRBD2 matches at 8 bases. CDR1 is SGHRS and CDR2 is YFSETQ in the germline V gene. The V and J ends lost 3 bases and 5 bases, in that order; junction bases with no gene match: 6. The CDR3 is 15 residues long. CDR3 sequence (DNA): TGCGCCAGCAGCTCCAGCGGGGGTTTGACCGGGGAGCTGTTTTTT. It translates to CASSSSGGLTGELFF.

Note on this clone: This CDR3 is also generated by other DNA sequences in the sample. J is TRBJ2-1 and V is TRBV27, with D perhaps TRBD1 or TRBD2 (5 bases each). CDR1 MNHEY and CDR2 SMNVEV come from the germline V gene (reference sequence). Trimming removed 5 bases at V and 5 bases at J, with 13 bases between. This CDR3 region has 14 residues. CDR3 bases: TGTGCCAGCAGTCCTGGGACCACGAACAATGAGCAGTTCTTC. Its protein is CASSPGTTNNEQFF.

The chain is built from TRBV19 and TRBJ1-5, with 8 positions matching TRBD1. V was clipped by 5 bases and J by 0 bases; unmatched bases: 3. This CDR3 region has 15 residues. Germline CDR1 LNHDA, CDR2 SQIVND (reference sequence). The CDR3 DNA follows: TGTGCCAGTAGTGGACAGGGCTCTAGCAATCAGCCCCAGCATTTT. It yields the protein CASSGQGSSNQPQHF.

The V gene is TRBV19, the J gene TRBJ2-1, with 8 bases fitting TRBD2. The trim removed 8 bases at V and 1 base at J, leaving 10 bases unmatched. Germline CDR1 reads LNHDA; CDR2 reads SQIVND (reference sequence). The CDR3 contains 16 residues. CDR3 bases: TGTGCCAGTTGTGCGAGCGGGAGTGGTTCCTACAATGAGCAGTTCTTC. The encoded protein is CASCASGSGSYNEQFF.

This clone was seen just once. V is TRBV28 and J is TRBJ2-3, with TRBD2 as a possible D gene (6 bases). The CDR3 sequence is 16 residues long. With 2 bases removed from V and 4 bases from J, the gap between germline ends came to 16 bases. Germline values: CDR1 MDHEN, CDR2 SYDVKM. The CDR3 here is CASSLVAGQVADTQYF. The CDR3 DNA reads TGTGCCAGCAGTTTAGTGGCGGGGCAAGTGGCAGATACGCAGTATTTT.

This clone has just a few counts. V is TRBV4-3 and J is TRBJ2-7; 13 positions match TRBD2. CDR3 length: 15 residues. Per the germline V gene, CDR1 is LGHNA and CDR2 is YSLEER. J gave up 5 bases and V 4 bases, and 5 bases lay outside the gene matches. The CDR3 is CASSLRLAGGDEQYF. The CDR3 nucleotides read TGCGCCAGCAGCCTACGACTAGCGGGAGGCGACGAGCAGTACTTC.

The V call is TRBV7-9, the J call TRBJ1-2; D call uncertain. The CDR3 extends over 13 amino acids. Germline V gene lookup returns CDR1 SEHNR and CDR2 FQNEAQ (reference sequence). The V end was cut by 5 bases, the J end by 3 bases, with 10 bases between. CDR3 nucleotides: TGTGCCAGCAGCACAACCTCGGACTATGGCTACACCTTC. Its protein product is CASSTTSDYGYTF.

This chain joins TRBV7-3 and TRBJ2-5; D gene unclear. CDR1 and CDR2 from the germline V gene are SGHTA and FQGTGA. This CDR3 contains 13 residues. The ends were cut back, 5 bases at V and 4 bases at J, with 11 bases in the middle. CDR3 DNA sequence: TGTGCCAGCAGCCCGATGGAGACAGAGACCCAGTACTTC. This codes for CASSPMETETQYF.

This chain joins TRBV28 and TRBJ1-5, with TRBD1 matching 11 bases. The CDR3 covers 15 residues. J was trimmed by 7 bases and V by 6 bases; bases with no gene match: 8. Germline CDR1 is MDHEN and CDR2 is SYDVKM. The CDR3 region has the DNA TGTGCCAGCAGGCAGGACAGGGGGCTCGGGCAGCCCCAGCATTTT. This sequence encodes CASRQDRGLGQPQHF. Variable domain in full (rest from reference TRBV28 and TRBJ1-5): DVKVTQSSRYLVKRTGEKVFLECVQDMDHENMFWYRQDPGLGLRLIYFSYDVKMKEKGDIPEGYSVSREKKERFSLILESASTNQTSMYLCASRQDRGLGQPQHFGDGTRLSIL.

The sample holds one count of this clone. CDR3 DNA: TGTGCCAGCAGTCATGCGCCCTTGGCTAACTATGGCTACACCTTC. Its protein product is CASSHAPLANYGYTF. This chain connects TRBV6-5 to TRBJ1-2; D is uncertain. V lost 5 bases and J 0 bases, leaving 13 bases between the germline ends. Germline V gives CDR1 MNHEY, CDR2 SVGAGI. The CDR3 loop spans 15 amino acids.

This clone showed up just a few times. V and J are TRBV6-5 and TRBJ1-5; 11 bases are a match to TRBD1. The length of the CDR3 is 13 residues. Germline trimming cut 6 bases from V and 7 bases from J; bases unmatched to any gene: 2. Germline loops: CDR1 MNHEY, CDR2 SVGAGI. The chain's CDR3 is CASSGTGGQPQHF. CDR3 coding DNA: TGTGCCAGCAGCGGGACAGGGGGGCAGCCCCAGCATTTT.

This chain connects TRBV19 to TRBJ2-7; D remains unclear. Germline-derived CDR1 and CDR2 are LNHDA and SQIVND (reference sequence). This CDR3 comprises 14 residues. The V end lost 3 bases, the J end lost 3 bases, and 12 bases lay between the germline ends. CDR3 nucleotides: TGTGCCAGTAGTATGGTGGTTGGGGACTACGAGCAGTACTTC. Its protein product is CASSMVVGDYEQYF.

V usage is TRBV2 and J usage is TRBJ2-7; D could derive from TRBD1 or TRBD2 (5 bases each). From germline, CDR1 is SNHLY and CDR2 FYNNEI. V lost 10 bases, J lost 6 bases, and 16 bases lay in between. This CDR3 comprises 12 residues. The CDR3 region is CATRVGAGEQYF. The CDR3 DNA reads as TGTGCCACCAGAGTCGGGGCTGGCGAGCAGTACTTC.

The chain is built from TRBV9 and TRBJ2-7; D is perhaps TRBD2 (5 bases). The CDR3 is 15 residues long. From germline, CDR1 is SGDLS and CDR2 YYNGEE. V was pared by 1 base and J by 3 bases, with 14 bases between. Written as DNA, the CDR3 is TGTGCCAGCAGCGTAAGCGGCGGAGAGGGCTACGAGCAGTACTTC. It codes for CASSVSGGEGYEQYF.

The rearrangement joins TRBV28 to TRBJ2-3; 7 nucleotides align to TRBD1. Germline V gene sequence: CDR1 MDHEN, CDR2 SYDVKM. V was pared by 5 bases and J by 3 bases, with 8 bases of the junction left unmatched. This CDR3 contains 15 residues. CDR3 residues: CASSIDRASTDTQYF. In DNA form, the CDR3 reads TGTGCCAGCAGTATCGACAGGGCCTCGACAGATACGCAGTATTTT.

The V and J genes are TRBV19 and TRBJ2-5; 12 bases fit TRBD2. Germline CDR1 LNHDA, CDR2 SQIVND (reference sequence). The V gene end was trimmed by 6 bases and the J gene end by 0 bases; junction bases not matched to a gene: 2. The CDR3 is 15 residues long. The chain's CDR3 is CASRRTSGNQETQYF. For the CDR3, the DNA is TGTGCCAGTAGAAGGACTAGCGGGAACCAAGAGACCCAGTACTTC. Variable domain in full (rest from reference TRBV19 and TRBJ2-5): DGGITQSPKYLFRKEGQNVTLSCEQNLNHDAMYWYRQDPGQGLRLIYYSQIVNDFQKGDIAEGYSVSREKKESFPLTVTSAQKNPTAFYLCASRRTSGNQETQYFGPGTRLLVL.

V usage is TRBV7-9 and J usage is TRBJ2-1, with 8 nucleotides matching TRBD2. V was pared by 6 bases and J by 10 bases, with 8 bases of the junction left unmatched. CDR1 and CDR2 (germline): SEHNR, FQNEAQ (reference sequence). The CDR3 extends over 13 amino acids. The CDR3 region is CASRAGAVPEQFF. The CDR3 DNA is TGTGCCAGCAGAGCGGGAGCGGTTCCAGAGCAGTTCTTC.

The chain couples TRBV9 to TRBJ2-5, with 9 bases fitting TRBD2. V lost 0 bases to trimming and J lost 2 bases; unmatched junction nucleotides: 11. CDR3 size: 18 residues. CDR1 is SGDLS, CDR2 YYNGEE, per germline. In DNA form, the CDR3 reads TGTGCCAGCAGCGTAGAGGGCCCAGGTAGCGGGAGACAAGAGACCCAGTACTTC. Protein: CASSVEGPGSGRQETQYF.

This sequence joins TRBV7-3 and TRBJ2-1, with 12 bases matching TRBD2. This CDR3 has 13 amino acids. CDR1 is SGHTA, CDR2 FQGTGA, per germline. The J segment lost 4 bases and the V segment lost 8 bases, leaving 0 bases of the junction unmatched. As DNA, the CDR3 is TGTGCCAGCGGACTAGCGGGGTACAATGAGCAGTTCTTC. Translation: CASGLAGYNEQFF.

This clone came up a few times. An end of the junction differs from the germline gene, which may be a read error. The chain combines TRBV11-3 with TRBJ2-7; 11 bases map to TRBD2. The CDR3 runs 16 residues. CDR1 and CDR2 (germline): SGHNT, YENEEA. The CDR3 here is CASTLLAGALGYEQYF. The CDR3 bases are TGTGCCAGCACCTTACTAGCGGGAGCGTTGGGCTACGAGCAGTACTTC.

This rearrangement joins TRBV5-4 to TRBJ2-3; weak D call: TRBD1 (5 bases). CDR1 and CDR2 (germline): SGHNT, YYREEE (reference sequence). This CDR3 has 14 residues. Trimming cost V 4 bases and J 6 bases, with 15 bases left between them. The CDR3, as DNA: TGTGCCAGCAGCCTATTGGGGCCTTCTGATACGCAGTATTTT. Amino acids: CASSLLGPSDTQYF.

This clone was found once. This sequence joins TRBV6-5 and TRBJ2-1, with TRBD2 matching 9 bases. Germline CDR1 reads MNHEY; CDR2 reads SVGAGI. This CDR3 spans 15 amino acids. V gave up 2 bases and J gave up 9 bases; unmatched junction bases: 8. The CDR3 sequence is CASSYGASGISEQFF. CDR3 sequence (DNA): TGTGCCAGCAGTTACGGGGCTAGCGGGATAAGTGAGCAGTTCTTC.

This chain joins TRBV7-8 and TRBJ2-7, with D possibly called TRBD1 or TRBD2 (5 bases each). CDR1 is SGHVS, CDR2 FQNEAQ, per germline. The CDR3 spans 15 residues. V dropped 2 bases and J dropped 3 bases, with 14 bases sitting between them. The CDR3 nucleotides are TGTGCCAGCAGCTTAACCCACGGGGCCATCTACGAGCAGTACTTC. It encodes CASSLTHGAIYEQYF.

As for this clone: A read error is the likely source, as a far larger clone sits one nucleotide away. The sample contains more than one DNA sequence encoding this CDR3. The V call is TRBV7-3, the J call TRBJ2-1; D might be TRBD1 (5 bases). Germline-derived CDR1 and CDR2 are SGHTA and FQGTGA. The CDR3 runs 15 residues. V was clipped by 1 base and J by 7 bases, with 14 bases between them. In DNA form, the CDR3 reads TGTGCCAGCAGCTTAAGGCAGGGTCCCTCTAATGAGCAGTTCTTC. Translating gives CASSLRQGPSNEQFF.